This TCR beta chain originates from a study of TIL therapy for anti-PD-1-resistant metastatic lung cancer. The germline V gene encodes CDR1 GTSNPN and CDR2 SVGIG (reference sequence). This CDR3 comprises 14 residues. Losses at the gene ends were 3 bases for V and 0 bases for J; bases not matched to a gene: 0. To note about this clone: Its cognate antigen is unknown.

The immunoSEQ assay was v3. Libraries were sequenced to 2 million to 2.5 million read pairs (survey) or roughly 5-6.5 million (deep). TCRdb keeps only in-frame clones here, not all; method: immunoSEQ multiplex PCR. The table records some 6,300 clones, 66% of them present only once. Stated time point: pre-treatment sample, taken before nivolumab and TIL therapy. Pleural nodules or supraclavicular lymph nodes made up most of the excised metastases sampled. Stage 4 NSCLC adults joined between 2017 and January 2020. Study-level results: This highly selected cohort may not generalize to typical lung cancer patients.

The clonotype was recovered from a person between 25 and 80 years old with non-small cell lung cancer. This specimen consisted of tumor tissue, obtained at baseline. The chain is built from TRBV30 and TRBJ2-3; 10 bases line up with TRBD2. The CDR3 spells CAWRTSGSTDTQYF. CDR3 DNA sequence: TGTGCCTGGAGGACTAGCGGGAGCACAGATACGCAGTATTTT.